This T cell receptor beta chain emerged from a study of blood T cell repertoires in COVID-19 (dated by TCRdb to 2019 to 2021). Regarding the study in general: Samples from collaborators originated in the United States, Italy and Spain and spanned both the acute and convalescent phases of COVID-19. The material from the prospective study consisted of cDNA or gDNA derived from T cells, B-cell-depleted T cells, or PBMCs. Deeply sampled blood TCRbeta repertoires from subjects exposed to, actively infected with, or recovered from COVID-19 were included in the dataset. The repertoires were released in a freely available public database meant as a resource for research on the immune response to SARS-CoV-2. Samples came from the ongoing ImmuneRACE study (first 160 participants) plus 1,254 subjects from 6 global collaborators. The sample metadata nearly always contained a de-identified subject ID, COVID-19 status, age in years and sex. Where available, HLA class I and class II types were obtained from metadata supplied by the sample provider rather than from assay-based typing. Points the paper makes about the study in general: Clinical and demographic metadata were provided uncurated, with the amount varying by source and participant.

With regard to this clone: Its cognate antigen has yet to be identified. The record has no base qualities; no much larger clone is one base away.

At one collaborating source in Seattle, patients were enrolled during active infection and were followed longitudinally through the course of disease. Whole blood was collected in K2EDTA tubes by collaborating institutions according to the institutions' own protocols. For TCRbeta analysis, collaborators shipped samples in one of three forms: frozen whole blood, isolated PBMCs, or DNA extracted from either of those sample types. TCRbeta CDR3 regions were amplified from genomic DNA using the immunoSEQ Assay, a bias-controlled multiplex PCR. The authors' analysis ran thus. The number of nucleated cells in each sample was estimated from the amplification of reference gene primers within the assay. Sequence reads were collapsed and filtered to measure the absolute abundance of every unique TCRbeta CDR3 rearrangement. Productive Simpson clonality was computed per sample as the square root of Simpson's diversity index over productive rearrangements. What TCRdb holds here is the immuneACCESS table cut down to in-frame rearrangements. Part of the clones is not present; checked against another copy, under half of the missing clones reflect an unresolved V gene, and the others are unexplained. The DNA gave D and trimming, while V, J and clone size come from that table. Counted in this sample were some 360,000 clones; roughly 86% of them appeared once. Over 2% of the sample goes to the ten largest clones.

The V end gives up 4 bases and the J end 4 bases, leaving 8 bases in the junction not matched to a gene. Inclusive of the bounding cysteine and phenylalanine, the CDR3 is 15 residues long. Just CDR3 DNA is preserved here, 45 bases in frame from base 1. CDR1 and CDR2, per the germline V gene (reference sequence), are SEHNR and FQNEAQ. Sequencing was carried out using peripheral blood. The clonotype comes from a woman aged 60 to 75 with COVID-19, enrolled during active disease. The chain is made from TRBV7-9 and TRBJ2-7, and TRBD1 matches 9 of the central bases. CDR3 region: CASSSRDRERYEQYF. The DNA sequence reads TGTGCCAGCAGCTCTCGGGACAGGGAAAGGTACGAGCAGTACTTC. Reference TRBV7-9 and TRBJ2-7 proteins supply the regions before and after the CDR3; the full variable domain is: DTGVSQNPRHKITKRGQNVTFRCDPISEHNRLYWYRQTLGQGPEFLTYFQNEAQLEKSRLLSDRFSAERPKGSFSTLEIQRTEQGDSAMYLCASSSRDRERYEQYFGPGTRLTVT.